This is a list of T cell receptor beta chains from one sample in a study of cytomegalovirus exposure and HLA in healthy donors. The data were produced by immunoSEQ multiplex PCR, yet TCRdb's version contains in-frame clones alone and is incomplete. Of about 280,000 clones listed, 80% to 90% are singletons. The sequenced material came from PBMCs. The receptors were sampled from a woman under 30 in good health and CMV-seronegative. The CDR3 runs from the conserved cysteine through the conserved F or W. The order of the fields is clone size, J gene, D gene, V gene, CDR3 DNA, CDR3 protein. A D gene is named only where the DNA matches it firmly. Expanded clones are given a class, and other clones once, few, many or no size at all.

abundance: -; j_gene: TRBJ1-1; d_gene: TRBD1; v_gene: TRBV5-1; CDR3nt: TGCGCCAGCAGCTCCAGGACAGGGTCCTTTCTCGCGGCCCATAACACTGAAGCTTTCTTT; CDR3aa: CASSSRTGSFLAAHNTEAFF
abundance: -; j_gene: TRBJ2-5; d_gene: -; v_gene: TRBV6-1; CDR3nt: TGTGCCAGCAGTGAACAGGGGGAGACCCAGTACTTC; CDR3aa: CASSEQGETQYF
abundance: -; j_gene: TRBJ1-1; d_gene: -; v_gene: TRBV6-5; CDR3nt: TGTGCCAGCAGTTTCGGCGGTGTGATCACTGAAGCTTTCTTT; CDR3aa: CASSFGGVITEAFF
abundance: -; j_gene: TRBJ1-1; d_gene: -; v_gene: TRBV13; CDR3nt: TGTGCCAGCAGCTTCCCCTCGCGGGGGAACACTGAAGCTTTCTTT; CDR3aa: CASSFPSRGNTEAFF
abundance: -; j_gene: TRBJ1-2; d_gene: -; v_gene: TRBV9; CDR3nt: TGTGCCAGCAGCGGCTCGCCTTGGGCAGGGTTGGGCTACACCTTC; CDR3aa: CASSGSPWAGLGYTF
abundance: -; j_gene: TRBJ2-7; d_gene: -; v_gene: TRBV5-5; CDR3nt: TGTGCCAGCAGCGCAGGGATCTACGAGCAGTACTTC; CDR3aa: CASSAGIYEQYF
abundance: -; j_gene: TRBJ2-4; d_gene: TRBD1; v_gene: TRBV15; CDR3nt: TGTGCCACCAGCAAAGACAGGGGAGCGGCCAAAAACATTCAGTACTTC; CDR3aa: CATSKDRGAAKNIQYF
abundance: -; j_gene: TRBJ2-3; d_gene: TRBD2; v_gene: TRBV5-1; CDR3nt: TGCGCCAGCAGCTTGAGCCGCGGGGGGTTCACAGATACGCAGTATTTT; CDR3aa: CASSLSRGGFTDTQYF
abundance: -; j_gene: TRBJ2-1; d_gene: -; v_gene: TRBV11-3; CDR3nt: TGTGCCAGCAGCTCGGGGGGCGGTAGAGATGAGCAGTTCTTC; CDR3aa: CASSSGGGRDEQFF
abundance: -; j_gene: TRBJ2-7; d_gene: -; v_gene: TRBV13; CDR3nt: TGTGCCAGCAGCTTGGGCAGGGTCTCCTACGAGCAGTACTTC; CDR3aa: CASSLGRVSYEQYF
abundance: -; j_gene: TRBJ1-2; d_gene: TRBD1; v_gene: TRBV5-6; CDR3nt: TGTGCCAGCAGTTTTATAGACAGGGACTATGGCTACACCTTC; CDR3aa: CASSFIDRDYGYTF
abundance: -; j_gene: TRBJ2-3; d_gene: TRBD1; v_gene: TRBV5-1; CDR3nt: TGCGCCAGCAGCTCAGGAGACAGGGGAAGCACAGATACGCAGTATTTT; CDR3aa: CASSSGDRGSTDTQYF
abundance: -; j_gene: TRBJ2-1; d_gene: -; v_gene: TRBV2; CDR3nt: TGTGCCAGCAGCTCAAGATTAAAGGCGACTGAGGAGAGCAATGAGCAGTTCTTC; CDR3aa: CASSSRLKATEESNEQFF
abundance: -; j_gene: TRBJ1-2; d_gene: -; v_gene: TRBV9; CDR3nt: TGTGCCAGCAGCCCGACCCAGGGACCGGACTATGGCCACACCTTC; CDR3aa: CASSPTQGPDYGHTF
abundance: few; j_gene: TRBJ2-7; d_gene: TRBD2; v_gene: TRBV19; CDR3nt: TGTGCCAGTAGCCCAGCGGGGGGCTACGAGCAGTACTTC; CDR3aa: CASSPAGGYEQYF
abundance: -; j_gene: TRBJ2-7; d_gene: TRBD1; v_gene: TRBV5-5; CDR3nt: TGTGCCAGCAGCTTGGGGGGGACAGGCTACGAGCAGTACTTC; CDR3aa: CASSLGGTGYEQYF
abundance: -; j_gene: TRBJ1-2; d_gene: TRBD1; v_gene: TRBV9; CDR3nt: TGTGCCAGCAGCCCCCGACCCGGGACAGCTTCCCTATCTTATGGCTACACCTTC; CDR3aa: CASSPRPGTASLSYGYTF
abundance: -; j_gene: TRBJ2-1; d_gene: -; v_gene: TRBV6-5; CDR3nt: TGTGCCAGCAGTTACGCTTCAGGCTCCTACAATGAGCAGTTCTTC; CDR3aa: CASSYASGSYNEQFF
abundance: -; j_gene: TRBJ1-5; d_gene: -; v_gene: TRBV2; CDR3nt: TGTGCCAGCAGGGGAAGACAGGTTGGCCAGCCCCAGCATTTT; CDR3aa: CASRGRQVGQPQHF
abundance: once; j_gene: TRBJ1-5; d_gene: TRBD1; v_gene: TRBV30; CDR3nt: TGTGCCTGGACTGACAGGGCTTTGGGGCCCCAGCATTTT; CDR3aa: CAWTDRALGPQHF
abundance: -; j_gene: TRBJ2-7; d_gene: -; v_gene: TRBV6-5; CDR3nt: TGTGCCAGCAGTTACCAGGGGAGCACCTACGAGCAGTACTTC; CDR3aa: CASSYQGSTYEQYF
abundance: -; j_gene: TRBJ1-1; d_gene: -; v_gene: TRBV6-6; CDR3nt: TGTGCCAGCCTCATGCGGACACAAAGATCCTTTGAAGCTTTCTTT; CDR3aa: CASLMRTQRSFEAFF
abundance: -; j_gene: TRBJ2-1; d_gene: TRBD2; v_gene: TRBV10-3; CDR3nt: TGTGCCATCACCACCGGGACTAGGGAAGAGCAGTTCTTC; CDR3aa: CAITTGTREEQFF
abundance: -; j_gene: TRBJ1-3; d_gene: -; v_gene: TRBV2; CDR3nt: TGTGCCAGCAGTGTAGGAGCCAGCTCTGGAAACACCATATATTTT; CDR3aa: CASSVGASSGNTIYF
abundance: -; j_gene: TRBJ2-1; d_gene: TRBD2; v_gene: TRBV5-1; CDR3nt: TGCGCCAGCAGCTGGGGTGGAGTCGGGCGGGGGATCGATGAGCAGTTCTTC; CDR3aa: CASSWGGVGRGIDEQFF
abundance: once; j_gene: TRBJ2-3; d_gene: TRBD2; v_gene: TRBV28; CDR3nt: TGTGCCAGCAGTTTTTCGGGCCTAGCGGGGGACCAAAACACAGATACGCAGTATTTT; CDR3aa: CASSFSGLAGDQNTDTQYF
abundance: -; j_gene: TRBJ2-5; d_gene: -; v_gene: TRBV7-6; CDR3nt: TGTGCCAGCAGCTTTTCCCCTTTTCGACAGGATCAAGAGACCCAGTACTTC; CDR3aa: CASSFSPFRQDQETQYF
abundance: -; j_gene: TRBJ2-7; d_gene: TRBD2; v_gene: TRBV12-5; CDR3nt: TGTGCTAGTGGTCCCGGGGGACTAGCGTACTACGAGCAGTACTTC; CDR3aa: CASGPGGLAYYEQYF
abundance: -; j_gene: TRBJ2-7; d_gene: -; v_gene: TRBV5-5; CDR3nt: TGTGCCAGCAGCCCAGACGTGGGTCTGGCGGGCGAGCAGTACTTC; CDR3aa: CASSPDVGLAGEQYF
abundance: -; j_gene: TRBJ1-2; d_gene: -; v_gene: TRBV7-9; CDR3nt: TGTGCCAGCAGCTGGACAAGGGACTATGGCTACACCTTC; CDR3aa: CASSWTRDYGYTF
abundance: -; j_gene: TRBJ1-5; d_gene: TRBD1; v_gene: TRBV5-6; CDR3nt: TGTGCCAGCAACCCACAGGGGGCGCAGCAGCCCCAGCATTTT; CDR3aa: CASNPQGAQQPQHF
abundance: -; j_gene: TRBJ1-1; d_gene: TRBD1; v_gene: TRBV7-9; CDR3nt: TGTTCCAGCAGCTCGGGACAGCGAACTGTGGCTTTCTTT; CDR3aa: CSSSSGQRTVAFF
abundance: -; j_gene: TRBJ1-1; d_gene: -; v_gene: TRBV30; CDR3nt: TGTGCCTGGGTTCGGGAAGCTGAAGCTTTCTTT; CDR3aa: CAWVREAEAFF
abundance: -; j_gene: TRBJ1-5; d_gene: -; v_gene: TRBV21-1; CDR3nt: TGTGCCAGCAGTAACCCCGGGCGGGGGGGCCGCAATCAGCCCCAGCATTTT; CDR3aa: CASSNPGRGGRNQPQHF
abundance: -; j_gene: TRBJ2-3; d_gene: -; v_gene: TRBV20-1; CDR3nt: TGCAGTGCCCTTCCTAGCGACACGCAGTATTTT; CDR3aa: CSALPSDTQYF